These 5 T cell receptor beta chains originate from one sample sequenced in a study of shared clonotypes between healthy human individuals. Naive CD8 cells lacked CD45RO and underwent positive selection for CCR7, leaving out terminally differentiated effector memory CD45RA+ cells. The protocol was immunoSEQ multiplex PCR, while the TCRdb copy is restricted to in-frame clones and leaves out a portion. This sample carries around 620,000 clones, 90% to 95% of them seen once, and the ten largest clones take about 0.11%. The sequenced sample consisted of naive CD8+ T cells sorted from blood. The receptors come from a woman in her twenties or thirties in good health.

This clone has just one count. V is TRBV27 and J is TRBJ1-1; no definite D call. The CDR3 has 13 amino acids. Per the germline V gene, CDR1 is MNHEY and CDR2 is SMNVEV (reference sequence). V was trimmed by 6 bases and J by 4 bases, leaving 12 bases between them. The CDR3 nucleotides are TGTGCCAGCAGCCAAGGACTAATCACTGAAGCTTTCTTT. It is translated as CASSQGLITEAFF.

This chain joins TRBV5-4 and TRBJ2-7; 7 nucleotides align to TRBD2. The CDR3 totals 15 residues. V lost 4 bases and J lost 5; bases outside the gene matches: 12. CDR1 is SGHNT and CDR2 is YYREEE in the germline V gene (reference sequence). CDR3 region: CASSTDATGRHEQYF. In nucleotides, the CDR3 is TGTGCCAGCAGCACGGACGCAACCGGGAGGCACGAGCAGTACTTC.

The chain uses TRBV18 and TRBJ2-1; 7 bases align to TRBD2. Germline CDR1 reads KGHSH; CDR2 reads LQKENI. The CDR3 is made up of 15 amino acids. V was pared by 5 bases and J by 4 bases, with 8 bases of the junction left unmatched. CDR3 in DNA: TGTGCCAGCTCATTCGCGGGGGAGGGTTACAATGAGCAGTTCTTC. Protein: CASSFAGEGYNEQFF.

The chain combines TRBV19 with TRBJ1-1, with 8 bases identical to TRBD1. The J segment lost 0 bases and the V segment lost 7 bases, leaving 13 bases of the junction unmatched. Germline V gene sequence: CDR1 LNHDA, CDR2 SQIVND (reference sequence). CDR3 length: 17 residues. CDR3 nucleotide sequence: TGTGCCAGTACTCTCGGGAGGGCAGGGGGCTTGAACACTGAAGCTTTCTTT. This sequence encodes CASTLGRAGGLNTEAFF.

CDR3 nucleotide sequence: TGTGCCAGCAGCGGAGGTGGGGTTGGGGTGCTTGACAACAATGAGCAGTTCTTC. Translation: CASSGGGVGVLDNNEQFF. The chain links TRBV13 to TRBJ2-1; tentatively, D is TRBD2 (5 bases). The V end was cut by 5 bases, the J end by 5 bases, with 25 bases between. CDR1 PRHDT and CDR2 FYEKMQ come from the germline V gene (reference sequence). The CDR3 sequence is 18 residues long.